This TCR beta chain is drawn from a study of blood T cell repertoires in COVID-19. Sequencing was performed with immunoSEQ multiplex PCR; in TCRdb, only in-frame clones are kept and a portion is missing. The sample has about 180,000 clones, around 80% seen once; the top ten hold 6.5% to 8%. The material sequenced was peripheral blood. This TCR was sampled from a man between 65 and 79 years old with active or convalescent COVID-19.

The CDR3 DNA follows: TGTGCTAGTGGTTTGGGGACAGGGATGCGTGGCTACACCTTC. Amino acids: CASGLGTGMRGYTF. The chain joins TRBV12-5 to TRBJ1-2, with TRBD1 matching 8 bases. Germline lookup yields CDR1 LGHNT and CDR2 FRNRAP. The CDR3 runs 14 residues. V gave up 1 base and J gave up 7 bases; unmatched junction bases: 5.